This T cell receptor (beta chain) was captured in a study of CD8+ T cells in alopecia areata. In each case, RNA was isolated and then reverse transcribed into cDNA as the sequencing template. The protocol was immunoSEQ multiplex PCR, while the TCRdb copy is restricted to in-frame clones and leaves out a portion. Of 250,000 to 350,000 clones listed, 60% are singletons. Indicated treatment: oral pan-JAK inhibitor, 5-10 mg twice daily. Peripheral blood and lesional scalp punch biopsies came from alopecia areata patients. Notes on the study in general: Scalp clonality and expanded CD8+ clones among the top 100 fell significantly with tofacitinib. Shared TCR sequences were less clear between patients than in mice, possibly partly from HLA diversity.

Germline V CDR1 and CDR2: GTSNPN, SVGIG (reference sequence). Between the trimmed V and J ends, which lost 3 bases and 0 bases, there was a span of 3 bases. This CDR3 is 12 amino acids long. Details on this clone: Its matching antigen is unknown.

The clonotype was recovered from a human donor with alopecia areata. The material sequenced was CD4+ T cells sorted from blood, taken at roughly week 52, from a patient treated with tofacitinib. This chain links TRBV30 with TRBJ2-1; D ambiguous. In DNA, the CDR3 is TGTGCCTGGAGGGACTCCTACAATGAGCAGTTCTTC. It encodes CAWRDSYNEQFF.